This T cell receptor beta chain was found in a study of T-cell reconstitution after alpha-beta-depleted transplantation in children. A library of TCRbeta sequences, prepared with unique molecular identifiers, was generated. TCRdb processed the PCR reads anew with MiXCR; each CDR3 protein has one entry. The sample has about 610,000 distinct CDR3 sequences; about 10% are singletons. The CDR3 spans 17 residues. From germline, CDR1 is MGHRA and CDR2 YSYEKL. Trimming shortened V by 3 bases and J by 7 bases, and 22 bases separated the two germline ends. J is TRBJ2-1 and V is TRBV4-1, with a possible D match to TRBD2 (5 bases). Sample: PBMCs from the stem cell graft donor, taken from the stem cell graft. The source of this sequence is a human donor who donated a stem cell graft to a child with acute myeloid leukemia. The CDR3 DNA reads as TGCGCCAGCAGCCACGTCGTATGGAGGCAAGGCAATAATGAGCAGTTCTTC. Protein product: CASSHVVWRQGNNEQFF.